The source of this T cell receptor beta chain is a study of shared clonotypes between healthy human individuals. Study-level points and caveats: How much donors shared clonotypes was expected to be affected by sequencing depth. Rarefaction exposed incomplete sorted-subset sequencing despite large depth.

In replicate PCRs of sorted subsets, roughly 200 ng DNA, about 30,000 T cell genomes, was used. Here immunoSEQ multiplex PCR was the method, and the copy in TCRdb shows in-frame clones only, minus some. The table has millions of clones, about 95% seen once; the top ten hold around 0.13%. To note about this clone: The antigen is unknown.

V was shortened by 5 bases and J by 8 bases, with 7 bases between the two germline ends. The CDR3 is made up of 12 amino acids. Per germline, CDR1 SGHAT and CDR2 FQDESV (reference sequence). The chain links TRBV11-1 to TRBJ1-6; D unresolved. This TCR derives from a man in his late teens or twenties in good health. Sequenced sample: naive CD4+ T cells sorted from blood. Described subset: CD45RA+ positively selected. CDR3 sequence: CASSTLYSPLHF. The CDR3 DNA reads TGTGCCAGCAGCACCCTCTATTCACCCCTCCACTTT.